Included here is one T cell receptor beta chain sequence, with context. The data belong to a study of CD8+ T cells in alopecia areata. Study-level information: The study gave treated patients oral tofacitinib at 5 to 10 mg twice daily. Among treated patients, severity was scored by affected scalp area percentage.

Treatment meaning: oral pan-JAK inhibitor, 5-10 mg twice daily. Extracted RNA was reverse transcribed into cDNA, the sequencing template. TCRdb keeps only in-frame clones here, not all; method: immunoSEQ multiplex PCR. The top ten clones hold almost 0.5% of a sample with about 200,000 clones, around two fifths of them seen once. V gave up 7 bases and J gave up 1 base, with 8 bases separating them. The CDR3 has 11 residues. Germline-derived CDR1 and CDR2 are SQVTM and ANQGSEA. The specimen comprised CD4+ T cells sorted from blood, sampled at roughly week 30, from a patient treated with tofacitinib. The chain combines TRBV29-1 with TRBJ2-7; D gene ambiguous. This sequence originates from a human donor with alopecia areata. CDR3 residues: CSAHTSYEQYF. As DNA, the CDR3 is TGCAGCGCCCATACGTCCTACGAGCAGTACTTC.